The 10 T cell receptor beta chains reported below all come from one sample, sequenced in a study of CD8 T cells in ankylosing spondylitis. TCRdb fed the 5' RACE reads into MiXCR, producing one record per CDR3 protein. This table holds about 360,000 distinct CDR3 sequences, under 15% found once. The sequencing input was blood, either unsorted or a sorted T cell fraction (not recorded which). The source of these receptors is a male donor with ankylosing spondylitis or in good health (not recorded which).

This clonotype appeared many times. The DNA for the CDR3 is TGCGCCAGCAGCTTGTTGGCAGGGGCTTACAATGAGCAGTTCTTC. Protein sequence: CASSLLAGAYNEQFF. The chain is built from TRBV5-1 and TRBJ2-1; the D gene is possibly TRBD1 (6 bases). The germline V gene encodes CDR1 SGHRS and CDR2 YFSETQ. CDR3 size: 15 residues. V was cut by 1 base and J by 4 bases, with 12 bases left in between.

For the CDR3, the DNA is TGTGCCAGCGGCCGGAGGAACACCGGGGAGCTGTTTTTT. It translates to CASGRRNTGELFF. The chain joins TRBV21-1 to TRBJ2-2. TRBV21-1 is designated a pseudogene. CDR3 length equals 13 residues.

This clonotype has only a few counts. The rearrangement uses TRBV12-3 or TRBV12-4 and TRBJ1-2; TRBD1 matches 9 bases. J gave up 7 bases and V 6 bases, and 9 bases lay outside the gene matches. The CDR3 sequence is 14 residues long. CDR3 nucleotide sequence: TGTGCCAGCAGCCCGACAGGGGGAGGGACTGGCTACACCTTC. Protein sequence: CASSPTGGGTGYTF.

This clonotype has only a few counts. The J gene is TRBJ1-1, the V gene TRBV6-1; 8 nucleotides align to TRBD1. J gave up 11 bases and V 3 bases, and 5 bases lay outside the gene matches. The CDR3 has 12 residues. Germline assignment: CDR1 MNHNS and CDR2 SASEGT. CDR3 amino acids: CASSERTGHAFF. CDR3 nucleotides: TGTGCCAGCAGTGAGAGGACAGGGCACGCTTTCTTT.

The CDR3 spells CRPIGAGGTDTQYF. CDR3 nucleotides: TGCAGGCCCATCGGGGCGGGCGGCACAGATACGCAGTATTTT. This sequence joins TRBV20-1 and TRBJ2-3; D is perhaps TRBD1 or TRBD2 (5 bases each). The germline CDR1 and CDR2 sequences are DFQATT and SNEGSKA (reference sequence). The CDR3 spans 14 residues.

The CDR3 region is CASSYGTGYTGELFF. CDR3 bases: TGTGCCAGCAGTTACGGGACAGGGTACACCGGGGAGCTGTTTTTT. The J gene is TRBJ2-2, the V gene TRBV6-5; TRBD1 matches 9 bases. CDR1 is MNHEY, CDR2 SVGAGI, per germline. CDR3 length: 15 residues. The V gene end was trimmed by 2 bases and the J gene end by 3 bases; junction bases not matched to a gene: 1.

This clonotype was seen more than once but under ten times. DNA for the CDR3: TGTGCCAGCAGTTTTAGGCGGACGGAAAATACGCAGTATTTT. Its protein is CASSFRRTENTQYF. The chain has TRBV12-3 or TRBV12-4 and TRBJ2-3; D is ambiguous. The CDR3 totals 14 residues. V was pared by 3 bases and J by 7 bases, with 14 bases between.

As regards this clonotype: The junction shows a germline mismatch at one end, possibly a read error. This chain uses TRBV25-1 with TRBJ1-4; tentative D call: TRBD1 (5 bases). Germline CDR1 and CDR2: MGHDK and SYGVNS. The CDR3 is made up of 14 amino acids. DNA of the CDR3: TGTGCCAGCCATCGAGGGGACCTTAATGAAAAACCGTTTTTT. It yields the protein CASHRGDLNEKPFF.

The DNA of the CDR3 is TGCAGTGCTAGGGACCGGGACAGATTTTCCTACGAGCAGTACTTC. Encoded protein: CSARDRDRFSYEQYF. V usage is TRBV20-1 and J usage is TRBJ2-7; 7 bases fit TRBD1. The length of the CDR3 is 15 residues. Per germline, CDR1 DFQATT and CDR2 SNEGSKA (reference sequence). The J segment lost 1 base and the V segment lost 3 bases, leaving 9 bases of the junction unmatched.

This clonotype was seen a handful of times. The rearrangement uses TRBV10-2 and TRBJ2-1, with 13 bases lining up with TRBD2. Germline V CDR1 and CDR2: WSHSY, SAAADI. With V trimmed by 6 bases and J by 5 bases, 19 bases remained unmatched. This CDR3 comprises 20 residues. The CDR3 DNA is TGCGCCAGCAGCCCCGCCCCAGGGGTGCTCGGGACTAGCGGGGACAATGAGCAGTTCTTC. This translates into CASSPAPGVLGTSGDNEQFF.